This TCR beta chain was sequenced for a study of blood T cell repertoires in COVID-19. Study background: Samples of COVID-19 (acute and convalescent) were obtained from the United States, Italy and Spain. Nucleic acid was either cDNA or gDNA, and it came from T cells, B-cell-depleted T cells, or PBMCs.

The CDR3 runs 15 residues. With 0 bases removed from V and 0 bases from J, the gap between germline ends came to 8 bases. In germline, CDR1 is MNHEY, CDR2 SVGAGI. This table comes from immunoSEQ multiplex PCR, and its TCRdb copy is limited to in-frame clones, with some not included. This sample has approximately 290,000 clones, with nearly 90% found just once. In this sample, this clone turned up once. The clonotype was recovered from a woman aged 18 to 35 with acute COVID-19. Input material: PBMCs or T cells enriched from blood (not recorded which). V gene TRBV6-5 combines with J gene TRBJ1-1, with D possibly matching TRBD1 (6 bases). The CDR3 reads CASSYSGAVNTEAFF. The CDR3 region has the DNA TGTGCCAGCAGTTACTCGGGGGCCGTGAACACTGAAGCTTTCTTT.